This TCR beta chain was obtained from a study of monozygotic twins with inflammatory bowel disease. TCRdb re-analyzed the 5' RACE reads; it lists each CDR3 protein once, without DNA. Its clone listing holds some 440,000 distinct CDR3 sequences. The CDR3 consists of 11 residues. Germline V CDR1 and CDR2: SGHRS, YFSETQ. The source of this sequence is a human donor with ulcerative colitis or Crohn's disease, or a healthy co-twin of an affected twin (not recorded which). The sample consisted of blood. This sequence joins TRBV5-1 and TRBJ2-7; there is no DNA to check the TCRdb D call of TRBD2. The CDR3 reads CASGTPGEQYF.